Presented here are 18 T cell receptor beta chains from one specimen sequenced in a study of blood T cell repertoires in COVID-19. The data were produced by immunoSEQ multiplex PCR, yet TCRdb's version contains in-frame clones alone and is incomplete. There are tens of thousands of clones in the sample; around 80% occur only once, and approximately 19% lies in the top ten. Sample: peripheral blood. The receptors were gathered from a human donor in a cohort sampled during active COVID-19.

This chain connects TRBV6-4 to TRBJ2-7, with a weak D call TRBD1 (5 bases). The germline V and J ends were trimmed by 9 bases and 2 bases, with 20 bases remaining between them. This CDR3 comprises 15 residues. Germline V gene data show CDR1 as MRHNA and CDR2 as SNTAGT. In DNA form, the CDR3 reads TGTGCCAGGTGGGTTTTGGACAATCAAGCCTACGAGCAGTACTTC. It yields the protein CARWVLDNQAYEQYF.

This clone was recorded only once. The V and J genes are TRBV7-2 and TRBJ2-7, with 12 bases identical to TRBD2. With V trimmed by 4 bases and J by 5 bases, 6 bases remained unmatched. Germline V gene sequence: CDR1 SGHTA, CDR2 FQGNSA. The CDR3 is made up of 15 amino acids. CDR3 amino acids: CASSWLAGGPHEQYF. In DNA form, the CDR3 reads TGTGCCAGCAGCTGGCTAGCGGGGGGGCCCCACGAGCAGTACTTC.

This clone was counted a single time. DNA for the CDR3: TGTGCCAGCTCACCGTTCGACCAAGAGACCCAGTACTTC. Its protein product is CASSPFDQETQYF. The chain links TRBV18 to TRBJ2-5; D call uncertain. The CDR3 is 13 amino acids. Germline V lookup: CDR1 KGHSH, CDR2 LQKENI. Deletions cut 3 bases from V and 0 bases from J, with 5 bases between.

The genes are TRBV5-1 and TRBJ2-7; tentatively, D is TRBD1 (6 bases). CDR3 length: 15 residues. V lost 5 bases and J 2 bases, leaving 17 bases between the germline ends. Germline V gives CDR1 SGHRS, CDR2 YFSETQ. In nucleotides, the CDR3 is TGCGCCAGCAGACCCGGACAGTTGCGTCCCTACGAGCAGTACTTC. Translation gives CASRPGQLRPYEQYF.

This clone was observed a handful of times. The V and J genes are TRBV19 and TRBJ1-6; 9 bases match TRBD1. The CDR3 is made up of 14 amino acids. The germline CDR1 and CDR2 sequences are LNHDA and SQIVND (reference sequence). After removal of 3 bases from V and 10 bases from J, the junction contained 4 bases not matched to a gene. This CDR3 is CASSMGQGGSPLHF. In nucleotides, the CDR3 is TGTGCCAGTAGTATGGGACAGGGCGGCTCACCCCTCCACTTT.

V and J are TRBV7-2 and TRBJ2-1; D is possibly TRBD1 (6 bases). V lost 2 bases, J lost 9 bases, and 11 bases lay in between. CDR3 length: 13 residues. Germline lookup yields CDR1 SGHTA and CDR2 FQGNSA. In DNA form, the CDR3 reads TGTGCCAGCAGCTTAAATTTAGGGGGTGAGCAGTTCTTC. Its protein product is CASSLNLGGEQFF. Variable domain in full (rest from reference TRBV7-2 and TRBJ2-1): GAGVSQSPSNKVTEKGKDVELRCDPISGHTALYWYRQSLGQGLEFLIYFQGNSAPDKSGLPSDRFSAERTGGSVSTLTIQRTQQEDSAVYLCASSLNLGGEQFFGPGTRLTVL.

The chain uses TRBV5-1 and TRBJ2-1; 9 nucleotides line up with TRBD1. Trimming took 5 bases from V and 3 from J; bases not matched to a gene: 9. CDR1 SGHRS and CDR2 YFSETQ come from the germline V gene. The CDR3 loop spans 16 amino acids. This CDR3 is CASSPTTGQGYNEQFF. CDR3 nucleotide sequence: TGCGCCAGCAGTCCTACCACGGGACAGGGCTACAATGAGCAGTTCTTC.

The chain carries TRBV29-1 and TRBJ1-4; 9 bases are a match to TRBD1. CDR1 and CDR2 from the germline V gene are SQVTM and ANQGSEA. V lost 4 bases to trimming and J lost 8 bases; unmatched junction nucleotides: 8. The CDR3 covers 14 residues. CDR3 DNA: TGCAGCGTTGGTGCCGGGACAGGGAGGGAAAAACTGTTTTTT. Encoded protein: CSVGAGTGREKLFF.

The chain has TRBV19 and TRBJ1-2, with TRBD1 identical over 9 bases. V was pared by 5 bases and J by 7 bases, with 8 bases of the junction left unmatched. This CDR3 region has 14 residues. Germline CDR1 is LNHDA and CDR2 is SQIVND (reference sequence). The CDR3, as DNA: TGTGCCAGTAGTCGGGACAGGGTTGTTGGTGGCTACACCTTC. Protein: CASSRDRVVGGYTF.

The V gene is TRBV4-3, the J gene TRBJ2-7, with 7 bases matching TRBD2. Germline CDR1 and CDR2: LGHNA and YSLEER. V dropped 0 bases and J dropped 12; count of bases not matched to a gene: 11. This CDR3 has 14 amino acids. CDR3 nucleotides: TGCGCCAGCAGCCAAGATCGGGACTATATTCTCCGGTACTTC. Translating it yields CASSQDRDYILRYF.

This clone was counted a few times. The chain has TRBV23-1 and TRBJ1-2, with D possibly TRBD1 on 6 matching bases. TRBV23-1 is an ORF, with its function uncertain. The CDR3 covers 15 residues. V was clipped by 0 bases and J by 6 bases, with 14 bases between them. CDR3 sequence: CASSQSQGRGDGYTF. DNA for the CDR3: TGCGCCAGCAGTCAATCACAGGGACGAGGTGATGGCTACACCTTC.

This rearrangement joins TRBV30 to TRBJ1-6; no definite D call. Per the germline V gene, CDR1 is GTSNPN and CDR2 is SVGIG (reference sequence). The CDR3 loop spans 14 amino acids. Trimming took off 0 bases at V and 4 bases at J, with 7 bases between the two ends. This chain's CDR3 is CAWSVTDYNSPLHF. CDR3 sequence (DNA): TGTGCCTGGAGTGTAACAGATTATAATTCACCCCTCCACTTT.

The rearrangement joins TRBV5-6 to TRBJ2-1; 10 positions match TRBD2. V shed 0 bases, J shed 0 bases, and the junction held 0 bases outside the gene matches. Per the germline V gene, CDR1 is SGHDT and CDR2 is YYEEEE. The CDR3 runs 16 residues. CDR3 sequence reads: CASSLGLAGSYNEQFF. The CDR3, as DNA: TGTGCCAGCAGCTTGGGACTAGCGGGCTCCTACAATGAGCAGTTCTTC.

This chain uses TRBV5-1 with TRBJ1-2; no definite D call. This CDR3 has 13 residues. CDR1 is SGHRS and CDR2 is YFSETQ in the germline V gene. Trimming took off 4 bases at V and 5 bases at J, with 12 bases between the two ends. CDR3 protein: CASSPSGLYGYTF. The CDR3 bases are TGCGCCAGCAGCCCCTCAGGACTGTATGGCTACACCTTC.

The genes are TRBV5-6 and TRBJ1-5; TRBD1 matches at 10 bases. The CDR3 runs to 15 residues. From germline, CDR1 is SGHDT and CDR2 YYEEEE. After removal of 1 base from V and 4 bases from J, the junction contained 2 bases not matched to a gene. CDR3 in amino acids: CASSLRQGANQPQHF. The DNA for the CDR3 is TGTGCCAGCAGCTTGAGACAGGGGGCAAATCAGCCCCAGCATTTT. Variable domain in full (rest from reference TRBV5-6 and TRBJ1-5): DAGVTQSPTHLIKTRGQQVTLRCSPKSGHDTVSWYQQALGQGPQFIFQYYEEEERQRGNFPDRFSGHQFPNYSSELNVNALLLGDSALYLCASSLRQGANQPQHFGDGTRLSIL.

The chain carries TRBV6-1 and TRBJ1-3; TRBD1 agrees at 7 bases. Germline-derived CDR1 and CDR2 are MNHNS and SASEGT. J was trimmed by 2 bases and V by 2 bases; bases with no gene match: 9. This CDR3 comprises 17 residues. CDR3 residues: CASSESLRRGPGNTIYF. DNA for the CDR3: TGTGCCAGCAGTGAATCCCTTAGGAGGGGGCCTGGAAACACCATATATTTT.

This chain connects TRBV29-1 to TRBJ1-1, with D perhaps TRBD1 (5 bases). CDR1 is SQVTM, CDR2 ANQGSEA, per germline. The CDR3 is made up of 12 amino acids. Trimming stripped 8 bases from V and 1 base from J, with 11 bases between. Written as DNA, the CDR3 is TGCAGCTACGGGACTGGGAACACTGAAGCTTTCTTT. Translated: CSYGTGNTEAFF.

The chain's CDR3 is CASTVNSGNTIYF. CDR3 DNA: TGTGCCAGTACGGTCAACTCTGGAAACACCATATATTTT. The rearrangement links TRBV19 to TRBJ1-3; no clear D. The CDR3 covers 13 residues. Deletions cut 7 bases from V and 0 bases from J, with 7 bases between. CDR1 is LNHDA and CDR2 is SQIVND in the germline V gene (reference sequence).